Reported below is one T cell receptor beta chain. This sample's treatment: about 20 received Ad26.COV2.S at low or high dose, single or two shots; about 5 received placebo; per-sample allocation not given. Each sample was drawn 63 days after the first injection (of vaccine or placebo). These data belong to a study of Ad26.COV2.S vaccination and SARS-CoV-2 variants. Study in general: Donor got 5x10^10 or 1x10^11 viral particles of Ad26.COV2.S.

TCRdb's copy holds only in-frame clones and misses some; the assay was immunoSEQ multiplex PCR. The table has 300,000 to 350,000 clones, about 89% seen once. V lost 7 bases, J lost 3 bases, and 18 bases stayed unmatched. Germline values: CDR1 MNHEY, CDR2 SMNVEV (reference sequence). The CDR3 extends over 18 amino acids. The source of this sequence is a person between 18 and 60 years old who received the Ad26.COV2.S COVID-19 vaccine or a placebo. The source material was peripheral blood, sampled in a trial of Ad26.COV2.S vaccine versus placebo. The chain links TRBV27 to TRBJ2-1; 7 bases align to TRBD2. CDR3 bases: TGTGCCAGCACCGCAGGGAGGGCGGAAAAAGCAATCTACAATGAGCAGTTCTTC. Protein sequence: CASTAGRAEKAIYNEQFF.